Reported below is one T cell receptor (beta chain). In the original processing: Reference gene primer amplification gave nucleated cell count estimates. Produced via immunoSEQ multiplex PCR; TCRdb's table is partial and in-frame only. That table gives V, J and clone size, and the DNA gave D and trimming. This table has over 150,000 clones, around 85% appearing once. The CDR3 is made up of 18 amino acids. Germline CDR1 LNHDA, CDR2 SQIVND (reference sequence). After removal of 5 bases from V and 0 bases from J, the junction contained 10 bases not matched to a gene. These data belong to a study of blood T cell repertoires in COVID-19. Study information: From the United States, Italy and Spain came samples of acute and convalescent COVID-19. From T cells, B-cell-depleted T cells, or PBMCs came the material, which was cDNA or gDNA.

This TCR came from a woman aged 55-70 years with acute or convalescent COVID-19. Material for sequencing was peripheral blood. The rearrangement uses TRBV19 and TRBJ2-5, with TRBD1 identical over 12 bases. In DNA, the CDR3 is TGTGCCAGTAGTCCAAGGGACAGGGGGCGTGGGTACCAAGAGACCCAGTACTTC. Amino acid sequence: CASSPRDRGRGYQETQYF.